These T cell receptor beta chains were read from a single sample in a study of technical replicates of blood from several donors. Some clones are missing from TCRdb's copy, which holds only in-frame ones; the method was immunoSEQ multiplex PCR. The table shows approximately 73,000 clones, with 96% occurring only once. The sample was T cells isolated from PBMCs. The receptors come from a human donor in good health. Both conserved end residues are part of each CDR3. D genes are given only for firm matches. Clone size appears in some rows only: once, few, many, or a class for an expanded clone.

j_gene: TRBJ1-5; d_gene: TRBD1; abundance: once; len: 16; v_gene: TRBV19; CDR3nt: TGTGCCAGTCTAGCGTCCCGGACAGGGTTTTGGCAGCCCCAGCATTTT; CDR3aa: CASLASRTGFWQPQHF
j_gene: TRBJ2-7; d_gene: TRBD1; abundance: -; len: 15; v_gene: TRBV9; CDR3nt: TGTGCCAGCAACCTGGGGCGGCAGGGGGCAAACGAGCAGTACTTC; CDR3aa: CASNLGRQGANEQYF
j_gene: TRBJ2-7; d_gene: TRBD1; abundance: -; len: 16; v_gene: TRBV7-8; CDR3nt: TGTGCCAGCAGCTTCCCCCCAGGGACAGGGACCTACGAGCAGTACTTC; CDR3aa: CASSFPPGTGTYEQYF
j_gene: TRBJ2-7; d_gene: -; abundance: many; len: 15; v_gene: TRBV7-2; CDR3nt: TGTGCCAGCAGCGTTAAACAGGGAACATTCCACGAGCAGTACTTC; CDR3aa: CASSVKQGTFHEQYF
j_gene: TRBJ1-2; d_gene: TRBD1; abundance: -; len: 11; v_gene: TRBV11-3; CDR3nt: TGTGCCAGCAGCCTGGACAGGGACTACACCTTC; CDR3aa: CASSLDRDYTF
j_gene: TRBJ2-7; d_gene: -; abundance: -; len: 12; v_gene: TRBV6-5; CDR3nt: TGTGCCAGCGAGGGCGGAGGCTCCAGTCAGTACTTC; CDR3aa: CASEGGGSSQYF
j_gene: TRBJ2-1; d_gene: TRBD2; abundance: -; len: 20; v_gene: TRBV6-1; CDR3nt: TGTGCCAGCAGTGAAGCGCAGATCTTCCCCGGGAGGGCGTCCTACAATGAGCAGTTCTTC; CDR3aa: CASSEAQIFPGRASYNEQFF
j_gene: TRBJ2-7; d_gene: TRBD1; abundance: -; len: 14; v_gene: TRBV5-5; CDR3nt: TGTGCCAGCAGCTTTAGGGGGCAGCGGTTCGAGCAGTACTTC; CDR3aa: CASSFRGQRFEQYF
j_gene: TRBJ2-5; d_gene: TRBD2; abundance: -; len: 15; v_gene: TRBV2; CDR3nt: TGTGCCAGCTCGGGGGTAGCGGGAGGGCTTGAGACCCAGTACTTC; CDR3aa: CASSGVAGGLETQYF
j_gene: TRBJ2-1; d_gene: TRBD1; abundance: -; len: 19; v_gene: TRBV7-9; CDR3nt: TGTGCCAGCAGCTTAGGTTACTCGGGACAGCTATATCATTACAATGAGCAGTTCTTC; CDR3aa: CASSLGYSGQLYHYNEQFF
j_gene: TRBJ2-1; d_gene: -; abundance: -; len: 15; v_gene: TRBV6-5; CDR3nt: TGTGCCAGCAGTTACTTGAGCGGCAACTACAATGAGCAGTTCTTC; CDR3aa: CASSYLSGNYNEQFF
j_gene: TRBJ1-1; d_gene: -; abundance: -; len: 13; v_gene: TRBV5-4; CDR3nt: TGTGCCAGCAGCTTGCGGGGGAACACTGAAGCTTTCTTT; CDR3aa: CASSLRGNTEAFF
j_gene: TRBJ2-1; d_gene: TRBD2; abundance: -; len: 15; v_gene: TRBV2; CDR3nt: TGTGCCAGCAGTGCAACTAGCGGGAGAAGGGATGAGCAGTTCTTC; CDR3aa: CASSATSGRRDEQFF
j_gene: TRBJ2-2; d_gene: -; abundance: -; len: 14; v_gene: TRBV12-5; CDR3nt: TGTGCTAGTGGTTCGTCCAAGGGGACCGGGGAGCTGTTTTTT; CDR3aa: CASGSSKGTGELFF
j_gene: TRBJ2-1; d_gene: -; abundance: -; len: 14; v_gene: TRBV4-1; CDR3nt: TGCGCCAGCAGCCAAGAAGACAGGTACAATGAGCAGTTCTTC; CDR3aa: CASSQEDRYNEQFF
j_gene: TRBJ1-1; d_gene: -; abundance: -; len: 15; v_gene: TRBV7-2; CDR3nt: TGTGCCAGCAGCCCCGTTGAGGCCGGCGAGACTGAAGCTTTCTTT; CDR3aa: CASSPVEAGETEAFF
j_gene: TRBJ2-7; d_gene: -; abundance: -; len: 12; v_gene: TRBV7-9; CDR3nt: TGTGCCAGCAGCTTAGGGGCGTCAGGGGCACTCTTC; CDR3aa: CASSLGASGALF
j_gene: TRBJ1-2; d_gene: -; abundance: -; len: 12; v_gene: TRBV10-3; CDR3nt: TGTGCCATCAGTGAGGACATCTATGGCTACACCTTC; CDR3aa: CAISEDIYGYTF
j_gene: TRBJ2-2; d_gene: -; abundance: once; len: 14; v_gene: TRBV7-3; CDR3nt: TGTGCCAGCAGGACTCCGGGGGTAGTCGGGGAGCTGTTTTTT; CDR3aa: CASRTPGVVGELFF
j_gene: TRBJ2-1; d_gene: -; abundance: -; len: 13; v_gene: TRBV25-1; CDR3nt: TGTGCCAGCAGGACTAGATCCTACAATGAGCAGTTCTTC; CDR3aa: CASRTRSYNEQFF
j_gene: TRBJ1-1; d_gene: -; abundance: -; len: 15; v_gene: TRBV9; CDR3nt: TGTGCCAGCAGCGCCCAACCACAGGGCTACACTGAAGCTTTCTTT; CDR3aa: CASSAQPQGYTEAFF
j_gene: TRBJ2-5; d_gene: TRBD1; abundance: -; len: 14; v_gene: TRBV28; CDR3nt: TGTGCCAGCAGTTGGACAGGGTTCGTAGAGACCCAGTACTTC; CDR3aa: CASSWTGFVETQYF
j_gene: TRBJ2-1; d_gene: -; abundance: once; len: 17; v_gene: TRBV7-3; CDR3nt: TGTGCCAGCAGCTCCAGCTCAATAGCGGAAGAATACAATGAGCAGTTCTTC; CDR3aa: CASSSSSIAEEYNEQFF
j_gene: TRBJ2-1; d_gene: -; abundance: once; len: 11; v_gene: TRBV2; CDR3nt: TGTGCCAGCAGCGAGGGGGATGAGCAGTTCTTC; CDR3aa: CASSEGDEQFF
j_gene: TRBJ2-1; d_gene: TRBD2; abundance: -; len: 13; v_gene: TRBV28; CDR3nt: TGTGCCAGCAGGAGAGCGGGAGGCCATGAGCAGTTCTTC; CDR3aa: CASRRAGGHEQFF
j_gene: TRBJ2-3; d_gene: TRBD1; abundance: -; len: 16; v_gene: TRBV7-3; CDR3nt: TGTGCCAGCAGCCCAACAGGGGCATTCAGCGCAGATACGCAGTATTTT; CDR3aa: CASSPTGAFSADTQYF
j_gene: TRBJ1-2; d_gene: TRBD1; abundance: -; len: 15; v_gene: TRBV29-1; CDR3nt: TGCAGCGTTACCGGGACAGGGGGCCGAGGAAATGGCTACACCTTC; CDR3aa: CSVTGTGGRGNGYTF
j_gene: TRBJ2-7; d_gene: -; abundance: -; len: 15; v_gene: TRBV4-1; CDR3nt: TGCGCCAGCAGCCAAACTGACTTACCTACCTACGAGCAGTACTTC; CDR3aa: CASSQTDLPTYEQYF
j_gene: TRBJ2-2; d_gene: -; abundance: -; len: 14; v_gene: TRBV19; CDR3nt: TGTGCCTCGAATCGGTACAGGGAGACCGGGGAGCTGTTTTTT; CDR3aa: CASNRYRETGELFF
j_gene: TRBJ2-7; d_gene: -; abundance: -; len: 14; v_gene: TRBV28; CDR3nt: TGTGCCAGCAGTTTATTAGCGGAGTCCTACGAGCAGTACTTC; CDR3aa: CASSLLAESYEQYF
j_gene: TRBJ2-1; d_gene: -; abundance: -; len: 15; v_gene: TRBV9; CDR3nt: TGTGCCAGCAGCGTAGACACTAGCCGAGACAATGAGCAGTTCTTC; CDR3aa: CASSVDTSRDNEQFF
j_gene: TRBJ2-4; d_gene: -; abundance: -; len: 15; v_gene: TRBV29-1; CDR3nt: TGCAGCGCCCAGCCCCATGCAGGGGCCAAAAACATTCAGTACTTC; CDR3aa: CSAQPHAGAKNIQYF
j_gene: TRBJ2-1; d_gene: TRBD2; abundance: -; len: 16; v_gene: TRBV4-3; CDR3nt: TGCGCCAGCAGCCAAGAGTTAGCGGGAGGATACAATGAGCAGTTCTTC; CDR3aa: CASSQELAGGYNEQFF
j_gene: TRBJ1-2; d_gene: -; abundance: -; len: 14; v_gene: TRBV25-1; CDR3nt: TGTGCCAGCAGTGAAGGTGGTGCGCTTTATGGCTACACCTTC; CDR3aa: CASSEGGALYGYTF
j_gene: TRBJ2-3; d_gene: TRBD2; abundance: -; len: 15; v_gene: TRBV2; CDR3nt: TGTGCCAGCGGAGAGTTACTAGCGGGAACAGATACGCAGTATTTT; CDR3aa: CASGELLAGTDTQYF
j_gene: TRBJ1-2; d_gene: TRBD1; abundance: -; len: 15; v_gene: TRBV27; CDR3nt: TGTGCCAGCAAGGAAGGAGGGACAGGGTATGTTGGCTACACCTTC; CDR3aa: CASKEGGTGYVGYTF
j_gene: TRBJ1-1; d_gene: TRBD1; abundance: -; len: 13; v_gene: TRBV30; CDR3nt: TGTGCCTGGATAGGGGGCTTCCTCACTGAAGCTTTCTTT; CDR3aa: CAWIGGFLTEAFF
j_gene: TRBJ1-2; d_gene: -; abundance: -; len: 15; v_gene: TRBV25-1; CDR3nt: TGTGCCAGCAGTGATGGACAGCTCCCCCCCTATGGCTACACCTTC; CDR3aa: CASSDGQLPPYGYTF
j_gene: TRBJ2-5; d_gene: -; abundance: -; len: 14; v_gene: TRBV25-1; CDR3nt: TGTGCCAGCAGCCGACTCATACTCCAAGAGACCCAGTACTTC; CDR3aa: CASSRLILQETQYF
j_gene: TRBJ2-7; d_gene: TRBD1; abundance: -; len: 13; v_gene: TRBV6-1; CDR3nt: TGTGCCAGCAGCCGGGACAGAACCTACGAGCAGTACTTC; CDR3aa: CASSRDRTYEQYF
j_gene: TRBJ2-1; d_gene: TRBD2; abundance: -; len: 13; v_gene: TRBV2; CDR3nt: TGTGCCAGCAGTAGCGGGGCCTACAATGAGCAGTTCTTC; CDR3aa: CASSSGAYNEQFF
j_gene: TRBJ2-3; d_gene: -; abundance: -; len: 15; v_gene: TRBV27; CDR3nt: TGTGCCAGCAGTTTACGACAGGCCCTACCAGATACGCAGTATTTT; CDR3aa: CASSLRQALPDTQYF
j_gene: TRBJ1-1; d_gene: -; abundance: -; len: 14; v_gene: TRBV4-3; CDR3nt: TGCGCCAGCAGCCAAGACCGGACGGGGGGTGAAGCTTTCTTT; CDR3aa: CASSQDRTGGEAFF
j_gene: TRBJ1-2; d_gene: -; abundance: -; len: 14; v_gene: TRBV5-4; CDR3nt: TGTGCCAGCAGCGTTTTGGGCCAGAACTATGGCTACACCTTC; CDR3aa: CASSVLGQNYGYTF
j_gene: TRBJ2-1; d_gene: -; abundance: -; len: 14; v_gene: TRBV10-1; CDR3nt: TGCGCCAGCAGTGCCTATCCGGTAGCCCATGAGCAGTTCTTC; CDR3aa: CASSAYPVAHEQFF
j_gene: TRBJ1-1; d_gene: -; abundance: -; len: 15; v_gene: TRBV5-6; CDR3nt: TGTGCCAGCAGCTTAGGGGGGGCAGGGAACACTGAAGCTTTCTTT; CDR3aa: CASSLGGAGNTEAFF
j_gene: TRBJ1-1; d_gene: TRBD1; abundance: once; len: 14; v_gene: TRBV27; CDR3nt: TGTGCCAGCAGCCCGACAGGGGGAGTCACTGAAGCTTTCTTT; CDR3aa: CASSPTGGVTEAFF
j_gene: TRBJ1-4; d_gene: -; abundance: -; len: 17; v_gene: TRBV11-3; CDR3nt: TGTGCCAGCAGCTTGTCGTCAATGGGACTGTTTAATGAAAAACTGTTTTTT; CDR3aa: CASSLSSMGLFNEKLFF
j_gene: TRBJ1-4; d_gene: -; abundance: -; len: 14; v_gene: TRBV27; CDR3nt: TGTGCCAGCAGTTTGGCAGGGGCTAATGAAAAACTGTTTTTT; CDR3aa: CASSLAGANEKLFF
j_gene: TRBJ2-3; d_gene: TRBD2; abundance: once; len: 14; v_gene: TRBV2; CDR3nt: TGTGCCAGTCTACTAGCGGGAGCATCCGATACGCAGTATTTT; CDR3aa: CASLLAGASDTQYF
j_gene: TRBJ1-1; d_gene: -; abundance: -; len: 15; v_gene: TRBV6-5; CDR3nt: TGTGCCAGCAGTTACGGACAGCCAGGGAACACTGAAGCTTTCTTT; CDR3aa: CASSYGQPGNTEAFF
j_gene: TRBJ2-3; d_gene: TRBD2; abundance: once; len: 17; v_gene: TRBV4-1; CDR3nt: TGCGCCAGCAGCCAAGATAGACTAGGGAGGGCATATGATACGCAGTATTTT; CDR3aa: CASSQDRLGRAYDTQYF
j_gene: TRBJ1-5; d_gene: -; abundance: once; len: 17; v_gene: TRBV7-8; CDR3nt: TGTGCCAGCAGTGGGGGAGGGAGGCAACTTCTCAATCAGCCCCAGCATTTT; CDR3aa: CASSGGGRQLLNQPQHF
j_gene: TRBJ2-1; d_gene: -; abundance: once; len: 16; v_gene: TRBV27; CDR3nt: TGTGCCAGCGGACCTTTGCCTAGCAGACATTACAATGAGCAGTTCTTC; CDR3aa: CASGPLPSRHYNEQFF